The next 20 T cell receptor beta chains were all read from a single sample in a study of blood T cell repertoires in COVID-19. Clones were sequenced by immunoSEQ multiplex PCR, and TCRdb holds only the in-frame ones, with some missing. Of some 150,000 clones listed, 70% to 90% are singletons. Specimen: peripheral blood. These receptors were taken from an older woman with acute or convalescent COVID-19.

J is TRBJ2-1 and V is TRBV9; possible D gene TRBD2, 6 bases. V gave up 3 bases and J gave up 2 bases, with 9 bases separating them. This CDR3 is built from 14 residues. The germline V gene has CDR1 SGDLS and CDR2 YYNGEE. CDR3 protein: CASSAGGTYNEQFF. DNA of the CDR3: TGTGCCAGCAGCGCCGGGGGAACCTACAATGAGCAGTTCTTC. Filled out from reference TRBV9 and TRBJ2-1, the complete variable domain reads DSGVTQTPKHLITATGQRVTLRCSPRSGDLSVYWYQQSLDQGLQFLIQYYNGEERAKGNILERFSAQQFPDLHSELNLSSLELGDSALYFCASSAGGTYNEQFFGPGTRLTVL.

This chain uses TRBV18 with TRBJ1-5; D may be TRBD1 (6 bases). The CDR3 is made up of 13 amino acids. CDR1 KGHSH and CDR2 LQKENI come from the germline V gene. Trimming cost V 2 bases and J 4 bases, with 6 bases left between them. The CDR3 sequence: CASSPGQNQPQHF. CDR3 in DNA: TGTGCCAGCTCACCAGGACAGAATCAGCCCCAGCATTTT.

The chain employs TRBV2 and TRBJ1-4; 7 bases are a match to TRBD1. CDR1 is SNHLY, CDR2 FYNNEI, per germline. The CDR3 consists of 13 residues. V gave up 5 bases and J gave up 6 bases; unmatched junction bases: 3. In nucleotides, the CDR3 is TGTGCCAGCAGTAGGGGGCGGGATGAAAAACTGTTTTTT. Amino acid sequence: CASSRGRDEKLFF.

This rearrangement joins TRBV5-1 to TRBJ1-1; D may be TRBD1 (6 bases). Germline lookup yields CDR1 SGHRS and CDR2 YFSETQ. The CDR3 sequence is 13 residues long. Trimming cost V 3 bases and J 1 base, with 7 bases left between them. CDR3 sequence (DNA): TGCGCCAGCAGCTCGGGACAGAACACTGAAGCTTTCTTT. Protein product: CASSSGQNTEAFF.

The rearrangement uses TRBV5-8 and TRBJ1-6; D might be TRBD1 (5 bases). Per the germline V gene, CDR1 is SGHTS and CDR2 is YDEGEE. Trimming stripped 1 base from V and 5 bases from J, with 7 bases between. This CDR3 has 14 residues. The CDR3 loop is CASSLRQNNSPLHF. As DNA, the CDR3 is TGTGCCAGCAGCTTGCGACAGAATAATTCACCCCTCCACTTT. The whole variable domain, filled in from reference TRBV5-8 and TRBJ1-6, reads EAGVTQSPTHLIKTRGQQATLRCSPISGHTSVYWYQQALGLGLQFLLWYDEGEERNRGNFPPRFSGRQFPNYSSELNVNALELEDSALYLCASSLRQNNSPLHFGNGTRLTVT.

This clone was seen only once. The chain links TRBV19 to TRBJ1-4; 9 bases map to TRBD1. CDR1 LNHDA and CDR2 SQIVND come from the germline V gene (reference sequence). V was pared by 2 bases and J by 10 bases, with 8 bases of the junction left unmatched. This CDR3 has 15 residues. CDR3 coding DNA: TGTGCCAGTAGTATAAAGGGACAGGGTGTTGTAAAACTGTTTTTT. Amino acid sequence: CASSIKGQGVVKLFF. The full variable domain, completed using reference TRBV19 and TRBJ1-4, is DGGITQSPKYLFRKEGQNVTLSCEQNLNHDAMYWYRQDPGQGLRLIYYSQIVNDFQKGDIAEGYSVSREKKESFPLTVTSAQKNPTAFYLCASSIKGQGVVKLFFGSGTQLSVL.

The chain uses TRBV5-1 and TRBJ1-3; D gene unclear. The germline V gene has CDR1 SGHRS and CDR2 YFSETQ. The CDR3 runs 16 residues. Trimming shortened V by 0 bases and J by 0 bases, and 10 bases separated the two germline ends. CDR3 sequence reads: CASSLVGRYSGNTIYF. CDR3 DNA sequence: TGCGCCAGCAGCTTGGTCGGCAGGTACTCTGGAAACACCATATATTTT.

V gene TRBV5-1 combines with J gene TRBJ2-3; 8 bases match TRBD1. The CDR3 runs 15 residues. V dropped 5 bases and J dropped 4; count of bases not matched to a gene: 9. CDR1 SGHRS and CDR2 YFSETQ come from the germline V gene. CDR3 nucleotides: TGCGCCAGCAGGCGCGGACAGGGTGCGGCAGATACGCAGTATTTT. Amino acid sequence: CASRRGQGAADTQYF.

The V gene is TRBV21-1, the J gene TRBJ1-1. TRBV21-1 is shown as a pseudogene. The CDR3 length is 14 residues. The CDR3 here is CASSKDGGYTEAFF. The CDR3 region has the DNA TGTGCCAGCAGCAAAGACGGAGGGTACACTGAAGCTTTCTTT.

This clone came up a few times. The CDR3: CASSLRVSGGPSYNEQFF. Written as DNA, the CDR3 is TGTGCCAGCAGCTTAAGGGTTAGCGGGGGGCCGTCCTACAATGAGCAGTTCTTC. This sequence joins TRBV7-2 and TRBJ2-1; TRBD2 agrees at 10 bases. Per the germline V gene, CDR1 is SGHTA and CDR2 is FQGNSA. The CDR3 has 18 residues. The junction had 8 bases not matched to a gene; V was cut back by 2 bases and J by 1 base.

CDR3 coding DNA: TGTGCCAGCAGTCCCGGGATTTATGGCTACACCTTC. Translating gives CASSPGIYGYTF. The chain is built from TRBV12-3 or TRBV12-4 and TRBJ1-2; D is uncertain. The V gene lost 5 bases and the J gene lost 5 bases, with 9 bases spanning the gap. This CDR3 is 12 amino acids long.

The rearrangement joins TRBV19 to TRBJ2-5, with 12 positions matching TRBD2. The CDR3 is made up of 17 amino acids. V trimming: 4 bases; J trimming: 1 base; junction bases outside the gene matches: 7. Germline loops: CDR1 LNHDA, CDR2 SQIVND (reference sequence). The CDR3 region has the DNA TGTGCCAGTAGTACGACTAGCGGGGGAGCAAGCCAAGAGACCCAGTACTTC. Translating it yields CASSTTSGGASQETQYF.

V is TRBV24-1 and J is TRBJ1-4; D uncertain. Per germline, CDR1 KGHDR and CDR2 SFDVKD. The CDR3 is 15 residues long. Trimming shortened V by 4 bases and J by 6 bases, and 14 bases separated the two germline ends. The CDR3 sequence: CATSDPTSADEKLFF. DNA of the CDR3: TGTGCCACCAGTGACCCAACGTCGGCGGATGAAAAACTGTTTTTT.

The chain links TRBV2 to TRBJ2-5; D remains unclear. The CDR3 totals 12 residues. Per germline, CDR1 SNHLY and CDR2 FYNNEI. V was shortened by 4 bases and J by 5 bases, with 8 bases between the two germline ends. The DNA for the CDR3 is TGTGCCAGCAGTGTAACTCGCGAGACCCAGTACTTC. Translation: CASSVTRETQYF.

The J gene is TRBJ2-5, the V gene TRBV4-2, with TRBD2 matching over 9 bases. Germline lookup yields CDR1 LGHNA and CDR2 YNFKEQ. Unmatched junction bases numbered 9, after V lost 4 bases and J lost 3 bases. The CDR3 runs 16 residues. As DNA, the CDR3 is TGTGCCAGCAGCCGGGGGCTAGCGGGGACTGAAGAGACCCAGTACTTC. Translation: CASSRGLAGTEETQYF.

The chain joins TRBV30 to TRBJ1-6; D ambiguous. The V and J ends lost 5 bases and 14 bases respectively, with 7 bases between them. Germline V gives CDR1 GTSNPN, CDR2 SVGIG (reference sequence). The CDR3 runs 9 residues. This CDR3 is CAWPNSLHF. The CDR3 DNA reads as TGTGCCTGGCCGAACTCCCTCCACTTT.

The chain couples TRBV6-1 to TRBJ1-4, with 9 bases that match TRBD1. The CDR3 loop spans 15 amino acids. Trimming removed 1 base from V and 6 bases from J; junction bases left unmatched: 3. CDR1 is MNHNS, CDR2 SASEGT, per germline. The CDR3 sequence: CASSEGTGVDEKLFF. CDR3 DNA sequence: TGTGCCAGCAGTGAAGGGACAGGGGTGGATGAAAAACTGTTTTTT.

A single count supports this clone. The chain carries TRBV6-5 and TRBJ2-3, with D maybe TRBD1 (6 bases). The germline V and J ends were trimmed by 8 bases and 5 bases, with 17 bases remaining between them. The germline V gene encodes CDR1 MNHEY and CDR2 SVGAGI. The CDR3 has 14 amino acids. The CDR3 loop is CASVPPGAVDTQYF. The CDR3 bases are TGTGCCAGCGTTCCGCCAGGGGCTGTAGATACGCAGTATTTT.

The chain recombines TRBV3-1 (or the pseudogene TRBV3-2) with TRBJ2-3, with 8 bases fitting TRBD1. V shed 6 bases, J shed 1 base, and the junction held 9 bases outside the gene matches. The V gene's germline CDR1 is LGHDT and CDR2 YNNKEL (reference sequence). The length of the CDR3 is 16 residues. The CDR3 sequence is CASSPDRGSRTDTQYF. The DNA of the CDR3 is TGTGCCAGCAGTCCAGACAGGGGATCTCGCACAGATACGCAGTATTTT.

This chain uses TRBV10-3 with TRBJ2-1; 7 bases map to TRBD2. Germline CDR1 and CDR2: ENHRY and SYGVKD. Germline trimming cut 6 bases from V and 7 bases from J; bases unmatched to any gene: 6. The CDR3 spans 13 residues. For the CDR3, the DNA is TGTGCCATCAGGGTCGGGGAGGGAAATGAGCAGTTCTTC. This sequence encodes CAIRVGEGNEQFF.